The clone carrying this TCR beta chain came up a few times. Antigen unknown. The CDR3 contains 15 residues. Germline-derived CDR1 and CDR2 are MNHNY and SVGAGI (reference sequence). Unmatched junction bases numbered 12, after V lost 6 bases and J lost 9 bases. Sorting with CD45RO/CCR7/CD25/CD127/CD95/CD27 yielded naive, central memory, regulatory and stem-like memory CD4+ cells. These data come from a study of beta chain features in type 1 diabetes. Broader study findings: Whether HLA type influences TCRB rearrangement remained unresolved here. VDJ junctions from patients with type 1 diabetes contained fewer insertions and more deletions. Naive, central memory and Treg TCRB repertoires seemed to resemble each other more closely in patients than they did in healthy donors.

Reverse transcribing all isolated RNA meant expressed TCRB transcripts were sequenced. Repertoires were generated with immunoSEQ multiplex PCR, while TCRdb's copy carries only in-frame clones and drops some. The sample carries approximately 340,000 clones, less than 15% recorded once. Sequencing was done on a sample of naive CD4+ T cells from blood. The gene calls are TRBV6-6 and TRBJ2-4, with TRBD1 identical over 9 bases. The receptor comes from a young woman in good health. DNA for the CDR3: TGTGCCAGCAGGACCGGGACAGGGAACGGGTTCATTCAGTACTTC. It codes for CASRTGTGNGFIQYF.